This is a list of T cell receptor beta chains from one sample in a study of blood T cells in healthy people across ages. TCRdb independently ran MiXCR on the 5' RACE reads; one entry per CDR3 protein. The sample carries about 970,000 distinct CDR3 sequences, roughly 51% recorded once. The sample consisted of blood. Every receptor here comes from an older woman in good health. The CDR3 runs from the conserved cysteine through the conserved F or W. Fields, in order: V gene, D gene, J gene, CDR3 length, clone size, CDR3 DNA, CDR3 protein. The D gene is left open where the match is weak. Clone size is stated in some rows and not others, as once, few, many or a class when expanded.

>TRBV6-2/TRBV6-3|NA|TRBJ1-5|15|NA
TGTGCCAGCAGTTACGCGACGGTTAGCAATCAGCCCCAGCATTTT
CASSYATVSNQPQHF
>TRBV6-6|NA|TRBJ2-5|13|NA
TGTGCCAGCAGTCACAACAGGGGGGGGGAGCAGTACTTC
CASSHNRGGEQYF
>TRBV10-3|NA|TRBJ2-7|13|NA
TGTGCCATCAGTGAATTGTCAGCCTCCGAGCAGTACTTC
CAISELSASEQYF
>TRBV20-1|TRBD2|TRBJ2-1|14|few
TGCAGTGTACACAGCCCAGCGGGAAGCAATGAGCAGTTCTTC
CSVHSPAGSNEQFF
>TRBV12-3/TRBV12-4|NA|TRBJ2-1|13|many
TGTGCCAGCAGTTTAGAGGGAGTAGGTGAGCAGTTCTTC
CASSLEGVGEQFF
>TRBV12-3/TRBV12-4|NA|TRBJ1-2|13|NA
TGTGCCAGCTATAATCGGCAAGAGTATGGCTACACCTTC
CASYNRQEYGYTF
>TRBV20-1|TRBD2|TRBJ2-7|14|NA
TGCAGTGCTAGATCCAGCGGGAGATCCTACGAGCAGTACTTC
CSARSSGRSYEQYF
>TRBV28|NA|TRBJ1-2|15|once
TGTGCCAGCAGTTTAGGGGGCACGACTAACTATGGCTACACCTTC
CASSLGGTTNYGYTF
>TRBV5-1|TRBD1|TRBJ2-3|14|NA
TGTGCCAGCAGCAAGGGACAGGACACAGATACGCAGTATTTT
CASSKGQDTDTQYF
>TRBV12-3/TRBV12-4|NA|TRBJ1-2|12|few
TGTGCCAGCAGAGCCACGGGGGCTGGCTACACCTTC
CASRATGAGYTF
>TRBV28|TRBD1|TRBJ2-7|18|many
TGTGCCAGCACCACTCAAAGGGACAGGGTGAAAATTTCCTACGAGCAGTACTTC
CASTTQRDRVKISYEQYF
>TRBV7-6|TRBD2|TRBJ2-3|19|few
TGTGCCAGCAGCCCCGGGACATTCTTTAGCGGGACGAGCACAGATACGCAGTATTTT
CASSPGTFFSGTSTDTQYF
>TRBV24-1|NA|TRBJ2-1|14|NA
TGTGCCACCAGTGATCCGAGGGTTGACAATGAGCAGTTCTTC
CATSDPRVDNEQFF
>TRBV29-1|TRBD2|TRBJ2-3|14|few
TGCAGCGTAGAAACCGGACGGGAGGGAGATACGCAGTATTTT
CSVETGREGDTQYF
>TRBV12-3/TRBV12-4|TRBD2|TRBJ2-3|16|NA
TGTGCCAGCAGCTCTTTAACTAGCGGGAGCGCAGATACGGAGTATTTT
CASSSLTSGSADTEYF
>TRBV29-1|NA|TRBJ2-1|12|few
TGCAGCGTTGACGCAGGAGGCAATGAGCAGTTCTTC
CSVDAGGNEQFF
>TRBV4-3|NA|TRBJ2-3|13|NA
TGCGCCAGCAGCCAAGACCCGGGACTTCCCCAGTATTTT
CASSQDPGLPQYF
>TRBV3-1|TRBD2|TRBJ2-5|14|few
TGTGCCAGCAAGGCGGGGGGAGGACAAGAGACCCAGTACTTC
CASKAGGGQETQYF
>TRBV7-6|NA|TRBJ2-2|14|once
TGTGCCAGCAGCTTGCTCCGAGAGACCGGGGAGCTGTTTTTT
CASSLLRETGELFF
>TRBV28|NA|TRBJ1-4|11|NA
TGTGCCAGCAAACAAGACGAAAAACTGTTTTTT
CASKQDEKLFF
>TRBV24-1|NA|TRBJ2-7|15|NA
TGTGCCACCAGTGATTCACAGCCGAGCTCCTACGAGCAGTACTTC
CATSDSQPSSYEQYF
>TRBV20-1|NA|TRBJ1-4|13|NA
TGCAGTGCCCAGGGACACCTTACCGAAAAACTGTTTTTT
CSAQGHLTEKLFF
>TRBV4-3|NA|TRBJ2-3|14|NA
TGCGCCAGCAGCCAAACTCGAACTACAGATACGCAGTATTTT
CASSQTRTTDTQYF
>TRBV7-6|TRBD2|TRBJ2-7|15|NA
TGTGCCAGCAGCAGTTTGAGCGGGAGTAGGTACGAGCAGTACTTC
CASSSLSGSRYEQYF
>TRBV20-1|NA|TRBJ2-1|10|NA
TGCAGTGCTCTATACAATGAGCAGTTCTTC
CSALYNEQFF
>TRBV4-1|NA|TRBJ2-3|13|few
TGCGCCAGCAGCCAGGCCCCAGGTGATACGCAGTATTTT
CASSQAPGDTQYF
>TRBV18|NA|TRBJ2-7|15|NA
TGTGCCAGCTCACCTGGATTACTACAGGGCTACGAGCAGTACTTC
CASSPGLLQGYEQYF
>TRBV30|NA|TRBJ1-4|13|NA
TGTGCCCGCACCGTAGGCTGGGGTGAAAAACTGTTTTTT
CARTVGWGEKLFF
>TRBV7-9|NA|TRBJ1-1|18|NA
TGTGCCAGCAGCCAATCGGGGGTCGGTCTATCCGCGAACACTGAAGCTTTCTTT
CASSQSGVGLSANTEAFF
>TRBV20-1|TRBD1|TRBJ1-5|16|NA
TGCAGTGCCAGAGAGTGGGACAGGGTGTTCGATCAGCCCCAGCATTTT
CSAREWDRVFDQPQHF
>TRBV7-3|TRBD1|TRBJ2-7|15|NA
TGTGCCAGCAGCTTAATCCTGACAGGGCTAGACGAGCAGTACTTC
CASSLILTGLDEQYF
>TRBV6-2/TRBV6-3|NA|TRBJ2-7|14|NA
TGTGCCAGCAGTTACTTTGGCAGATTCTACGAGCAGTACTTC
CASSYFGRFYEQYF
>TRBV20-1|TRBD2|TRBJ2-5|12|many
TGCAGTGCTAGACAGGGAGGGAAAACCCAGTACTTC
CSARQGGKTQYF